This entry describes one T cell receptor (beta chain). Authors' methods: For nucleated cells, counts were estimated from reference gene primer amplification. Profiled with immunoSEQ multiplex PCR; TCRdb holds only in-frame clones, not every one. That table is the source of V, J and clone size, and D and trimming were worked out from the DNA. The sample carries about 59,000 clones, around nine tenths recorded once. The sample belongs to a study of blood T cell repertoires in COVID-19. The CDR3 length is 15 residues. The germline V gene encodes CDR1 MNHEY and CDR2 SMNVEV (reference sequence). Trimming stripped 2 bases from V and 1 base from J, with 10 bases between.

This TCR was sampled from a woman aged 80 or over with active COVID-19. What was sequenced was peripheral blood. The rearrangement uses TRBV27 and TRBJ2-3; D ambiguous. The CDR3: CASSLGTRGTDTQYF. The DNA for the CDR3 is TGTGCCAGCAGTTTAGGTACCCGAGGCACAGATACGCAGTATTTT.